One TCR beta chain is described in this entry. Its antigen remains unidentified. The data originate from a study of OX40 agonist ivuxolimab in advanced cancers. Background on the study: The patients' treatment was ivuxolimab, an agonistic anti-OX40 (CD134) antibody. Three patients responded partially, comprising one with hepatocellular carcinoma and two with cutaneous melanoma.

Clones were sequenced by immunoSEQ multiplex PCR, and TCRdb holds only the in-frame ones, with some missing. This table has about 25,000 clones, 79% appearing once. Looked up from germline, CDR1 is LNHDA and CDR2 is SQIVND (reference sequence). V gave up 5 bases and J gave up 4 bases; unmatched junction bases: 5. This CDR3 is built from 14 residues. Study results and caveats: Nonresponders, in some cases, also had low normalized T-cell clonal expansion.

V gene TRBV19 combines with J gene TRBJ1-2; 9 bases line up with TRBD1. The source material was CD4+ or CD8+ T cells sorted from blood, sampled in a trial of the OX40 agonist ivuxolimab. This TCR was sampled from an adult with an advanced solid tumor such as melanoma, head and neck, liver or kidney cancer. This CDR3 is CASSRQGEGYGYTF. In DNA, the CDR3 is TGTGCCAGTAGTCGACAGGGGGAGGGCTATGGCTACACCTTC.